This TCR beta chain was documented in a study of T cells in Graves' hyperthyroidism and ophthalmopathy. Turning to the study itself: At the time of initial diagnosis and before any treatment, peripheral blood was collected. Study-wide findings and caveats: Most thyroid clonotypes expanded above 0.001 appeared in blood too.

Authors of the study amplified TCR beta CDR3 regions from RNA transcripts. When the TCR CDR3 underwent first-round RT-PCR, the HTBI primer set was used. Via MiXCR, TCRdb re-called the multiplex PCR reads, giving one row per CDR3 protein. The sample records roughly 400,000 distinct CDR3 sequences, roughly 25% being singletons. Exclusion of patients followed from uncontrolled infection, other autoimmune disease, pregnancy or lactation. From roughly 9.2 ml of fresh peripheral blood, PBMCs were isolated. Germline values: CDR1 SGHDT, CDR2 YYEEEE. Trimming removed 2 bases from V and 2 bases from J, with 9 bases in between. CDR3 length: 14 amino acids. As for this clonotype: Its matching antigen is unknown.

Sequences were obtained from blood. This clonotype originated in a man aged 45-60 years with Graves' hyperthyroidism. The chain recombines TRBV5-6 with TRBJ2-3; no firm D call. DNA for the CDR3: TGTGCCAGCAGCTTCGAACAGTACACAGATACGCAGTATTTT. Its translation: CASSFEQYTDTQYF.